This TCR beta chain emerged from a study of cytomegalovirus exposure and HLA in healthy donors. Between the trimmed V and J ends, which lost 1 base and 8 bases, there was a span of 15 bases. The CDR3 length is 16 residues. Germline-derived CDR1 and CDR2 are MNHEY and SVGAGI. A multiplex PCR was run with 60 Vbeta primers and 13 Jbeta primers. The assay was immunoSEQ multiplex PCR, and TCRdb's table has in-frame clones only and misses some. The sample consists of about 150,000 clones, roughly 86% of them appearing once. The rearrangement uses TRBV6-5 and TRBJ1-6; D is unclear. The sequence came from a woman aged 40-49 years in good health and CMV-seronegative. What was sequenced was PBMCs. CDR3 residues: CASSYFGVVADSPLHF. The CDR3 nucleotides read TGTGCCAGCAGTTACTTCGGGGTAGTGGCGGATTCACCCCTCCACTTT.